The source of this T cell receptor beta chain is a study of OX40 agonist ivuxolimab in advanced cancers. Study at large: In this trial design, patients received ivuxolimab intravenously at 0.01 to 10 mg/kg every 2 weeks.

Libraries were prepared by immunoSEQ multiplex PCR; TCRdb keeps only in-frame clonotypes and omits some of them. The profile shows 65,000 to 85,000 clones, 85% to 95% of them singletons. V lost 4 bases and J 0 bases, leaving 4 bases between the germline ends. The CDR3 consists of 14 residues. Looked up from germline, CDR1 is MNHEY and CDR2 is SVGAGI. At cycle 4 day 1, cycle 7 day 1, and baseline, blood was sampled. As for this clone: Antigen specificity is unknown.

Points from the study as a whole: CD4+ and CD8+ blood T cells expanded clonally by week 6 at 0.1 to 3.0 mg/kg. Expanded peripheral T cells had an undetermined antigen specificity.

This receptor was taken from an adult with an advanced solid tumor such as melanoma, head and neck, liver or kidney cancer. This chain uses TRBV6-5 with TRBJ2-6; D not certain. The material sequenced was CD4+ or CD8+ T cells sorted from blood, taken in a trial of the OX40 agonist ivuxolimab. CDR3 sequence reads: CASSSSSGANVLTF. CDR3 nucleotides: TGTGCCAGCAGTTCGAGCTCTGGGGCCAACGTCCTGACTTTC.